The text below deals with one T cell receptor (beta chain). Germline V gene sequence: CDR1 SGHVS, CDR2 FQNEAQ. V was pared by 5 bases and J by 2 bases, with 13 bases between. The CDR3 runs to 16 residues. This specimen comes from a study of blood T cell repertoires in COVID-19. Generated by immunoSEQ multiplex PCR, the TCRdb table keeps only in-frame clones and is missing some. The table has about 400,000 clones, approximately 86% seen once; the top ten hold around 3%. The rearrangement uses TRBV7-8 and TRBJ2-6; D possibly corresponds to TRBD1 (6 bases). The sample comprised peripheral blood. This receptor was taken from a human donor in a cohort sampled during active COVID-19. The CDR3 here is CASSRPQGAGANVLTF. Written as DNA, the CDR3 is TGTGCCAGCAGCCGACCACAGGGCGCTGGGGCCAACGTCCTGACTTTC.